A selection of T cell receptor beta chains follows, all from one sample in a study of Graves' ophthalmopathy and Graves' hyperthyroidism. One entry per CDR3 protein results from TCRdb running MiXCR on the multiplex PCR reads. The sample lists 660,000 or so distinct CDR3 sequences; about 41% were seen once. The sequencing input was peripheral blood. Every receptor here comes from an adult man with Graves' ophthalmopathy. Both conserved end residues are part of each CDR3. Each record gives: J gene, V gene, D gene, clone size, CDR3 protein, CDR3 DNA. A D gene is named only where the DNA matches it firmly. Not every row has a clone size; where given, it reads once, few, many or a size class.

TRBJ2-5,TRBV19,TRBD1,NA,CASSIDHGQGWTSGIETQYF,TGTGCCAGTAGTATAGACCATGGACAGGGCTGGACCTCAGGGATCGAGACCCAGTACTTC
TRBJ1-1,TRBV2,TRBD1,many,CASRETGVNTEAFF,TGTGCCAGCAGGGAGACAGGGGTTAACACTGAAGCTTTCTTT
TRBJ1-3,TRBV10-3,NA,NA,CASSQALWTKGPTSGNTIYF,TGTGCCAGCAGCCAAGCCCTCTGGACGAAGGGCCCAACTTCTGGAAACACCATATATTTT
TRBJ2-5,TRBV20-1,NA,NA,CSARDPEEETQYF,TGCAGTGCTAGGGACCCGGAGGAAGAGACCCAGTACTTC
TRBJ2-7,TRBV10-3,TRBD1,few,CAISLRPGQGAYEQYF,TGTGCCATCAGTTTGAGACCGGGACAGGGGGCCTACGAGCAGTACTTC
TRBJ2-7,TRBV20-1,TRBD2,once,CSARSSGNGEQYF,TGCAGTGCTAGGTCCAGCGGGAACGGGGAGCAGTACTTC
TRBJ2-5,TRBV5-1,TRBD1,many,CASSTRQGTETQYF,TGCGCCAGCAGCACCAGACAGGGGACTGAGACCCAGTACTTC
TRBJ2-2,TRBV25-1,NA,NA,CASRVVAGELFF,TGTGCCAGCAGGGTAGTAGCCGGGGAGCTGTTTTTT
TRBJ1-5,TRBV19,TRBD1,NA,CASSTQGALNQPRHF,TGTGCCAGTAGCACTCAGGGGGCTTTGAATCAGCCCCGGCATTTT
TRBJ2-5,TRBV30,NA,NA,CAWSLKGVMAQYF,TGTGCCTGGAGTTTGAAGGGAGTAATGGCCCAGTACTTC
TRBJ1-1,TRBV7-2,NA,many,CASSLVSGAEAFF,TGTGCCAGCAGCTTAGTTTCAGGGGCGGAAGCTTTCTTT
TRBJ2-7,TRBV7-6,NA,many,CASSLEGGYEQYF,TGTGCCAGCAGCTTAGAGGGGGGTTACGAGCAGTACTTC
TRBJ1-3,TRBV4-3,TRBD1,NA,CASGQEMAQGNTIYF,TGCGCCAGCGGCCAAGAAATGGCACAGGGGAACACCATATATTTT
TRBJ1-2,TRBV7-8,TRBD1,NA,CASSLSGQGGYGYTF,TGTGCCAGCAGCTTATCCGGACAGGGAGGCTATGGCTACACCTTC
TRBJ1-2,TRBV5-1,TRBD1,few,CASSPGQGVSGYTF,TGCGCCAGCAGCCCGGGACAGGGCGTCAGTGGCTACACCTTC
TRBJ1-6,TRBV2,NA,many,CATRGLNSTYNSPLHF,TGTGCCACCAGGGGCCTGAACAGCACCTATAATTCACCCCTCCACTTT
TRBJ1-2,TRBV7-9,NA,NA,CASSHMEGGYGYTF,TGTGCCAGCAGCCACATGGAAGGTGGCTATGGCTACACCTTC
TRBJ1-6,TRBV25-1,TRBD1,NA,CARAETGDSPLHF,TGTGCTAGAGCAGAGACAGGGGACTCACCCCTCCACTTT
TRBJ1-3,TRBV9,NA,many,CASSGRAGNTIYF,TGTGCCAGCAGCGGAAGGGCTGGAAACACCATATATTTT
TRBJ1-3,TRBV27,NA,once,CASMDRDSGSTIYF,TGTGCCAGCATGGACAGAGACTCTGGAAGCACCATATATTTT